What follows are 15 T cell receptor beta chains derived from one specimen sequenced in a study of T cell repertoires in cytomegalovirus infection (dated by TCRdb to the late 2010s). Reads for this sample came from an Illumina HiSeq 1500. TCRdb passed the public sequencing reads through fastp at Q25 and MiXCR, retaining productive beta sequences. Records with the same CDR3 protein are collapsed into one entry carrying the most frequent genes and DNA. In this sample the table shows under 850,000 distinct CDR3 sequences, 33% of which occur a single time. The leading ten clones occupy 15% to 20% of the sample. Their recognized antigens are unknown. The treatment or condition label, read with the paper, signifies: in vitro stimulation with specific CMV peptide epitopes to enrich CMV-specific T cells. This specimen was cultured PBMCs, taken from culture after CMV antigen stimulation. These receptors were collected from a human donor in good health (CMV status not recorded). Some clones in this sample may be carry-over from other donors' samples.

V is TRBV5-4 and J is TRBJ1-6; D not certain. Trimming left V 3 bases short and J 13 bases short, with 17 bases between. The CDR3 totals 14 residues. Germline V gene lookup returns CDR1 SGHNT and CDR2 YYREEE (reference sequence). In nucleotides, the CDR3 is TGTGCCAGCAGCTCAATATCAGGAATAGGGCCCCTCCACTTT. Its translation is CASSSISGIGPLHF.

The V and J genes are TRBV20-1 and TRBJ1-1; 8 nucleotides agree with TRBD1. The CDR3 covers 14 residues. V lost 2 bases, J lost 3 bases, and 5 bases stayed unmatched. Germline CDR1 DFQATT, CDR2 SNEGSKA (reference sequence). CDR3 sequence: CSARPTGGYTEAFF. In DNA form, the CDR3 reads TGCAGTGCTAGACCTACAGGGGGGTACACTGAAGCTTTCTTT.

The rearrangement joins TRBV20-1 to TRBJ2-7; 10 nucleotides match TRBD2. Germline V CDR1 and CDR2: DFQATT, SNEGSKA (reference sequence). The CDR3 is 15 amino acids. Germline trimming cut 5 bases from V and 5 bases from J; bases unmatched to any gene: 12. The CDR3 is CSAAGGSSGRDEQYF. CDR3 in DNA: TGCAGTGCTGCGGGGGGGTCGAGCGGGAGGGACGAGCAGTACTTC.

The V call is TRBV20-1, the J call TRBJ1-5; TRBD1 aligns across 9 bases. The V and J ends lost 6 bases and 0 bases, in that order; junction bases with no gene match: 9. Germline assignment: CDR1 DFQATT and CDR2 SNEGSKA (reference sequence). This CDR3 region has 16 residues. CDR3 bases: TGCAGTGCCGGGACAGGGATGACCTATAGCAATCAGCCCCAGCATTTT. This codes for CSAGTGMTYSNQPQHF.

The J gene is TRBJ2-7, the V gene TRBV20-1; 7 bases align to TRBD2. The CDR3 is 14 residues long. Unmatched junction bases numbered 8, after V lost 4 bases and J lost 2 bases. In germline, CDR1 is DFQATT, CDR2 SNEGSKA (reference sequence). CDR3 in amino acids: CSAKEDGRTYEQYF. CDR3 DNA sequence: TGCAGTGCTAAGGAGGACGGGAGGACCTACGAGCAGTACTTC.

The chain recombines TRBV7-8 with TRBJ2-1, with D unclear. Trimming left V 2 bases short and J 7 bases short, with 12 bases between. In germline, CDR1 is SGHVS, CDR2 FQNEAQ. The CDR3 covers 14 residues. The CDR3 DNA sequence: TGTGCCAGCAGCTTATCTAGAAAGGAGAATGAGCAGTTCTTC. As protein: CASSLSRKENEQFF.

This clonotype has more than one count but fewer than ten. The chain recombines TRBV28 with TRBJ1-2; unclear D gene. The CDR3 is 15 residues long. V lost 7 bases, J lost 5 bases, and 20 bases lay in between. CDR1 and CDR2 from the germline V gene are MDHEN and SYDVKM. CDR3 nucleotide sequence: TGTGCCAGCACCTCACCCCAGAACGGGGATTATGGCTACACCTTC. It encodes CASTSPQNGDYGYTF.

This rearrangement joins TRBV19 to TRBJ1-1; D unresolved. Germline V gene data show CDR1 as LNHDA and CDR2 as SQIVND (reference sequence). The CDR3 runs to 14 residues. V was cut by 3 bases and J by 6 bases, with 14 bases left in between. CDR3 bases: TGTGCCAGTAGTATGAGGCCGGCCTCCGCTGAAGCTTTCTTT. It codes for CASSMRPASAEAFF. Filled out from reference TRBV19 and TRBJ1-1, the complete variable domain reads DGGITQSPKYLFRKEGQNVTLSCEQNLNHDAMYWYRQDPGQGLRLIYYSQIVNDFQKGDIAEGYSVSREKKESFPLTVTSAQKNPTAFYLCASSMRPASAEAFFGQGTRLTVV.

This clonotype was seen ten or more times. The rearrangement uses TRBV7-2 and TRBJ2-7, with 7 bases matching TRBD1. This CDR3 comprises 15 residues. CDR1 is SGHTA, CDR2 FQGNSA, per germline. V shed 5 bases, J shed 2 bases, and the junction held 9 bases outside the gene matches. The CDR3 region is CASSPAGGNTYEQYF. The CDR3 DNA is TGTGCCAGCAGCCCAGCAGGGGGAAACACCTACGAGCAGTACTTC.

This clonotype was found once. V gene TRBV4-1 combines with J gene TRBJ2-4, with 15 nucleotides matching TRBD2. The trim removed 4 bases at V and 0 bases at J, leaving 4 bases unmatched. CDR1 is MGHRA, CDR2 YSYEKL, per germline. This CDR3 region has 18 residues. The DNA for the CDR3 is TGCGCCAGCAGCCCGGGACTAGCGGGGGGTATAGCCAAAAACATTCAGTACTTC. Translating it yields CASSPGLAGGIAKNIQYF.

This clonotype has only a few counts. This chain joins TRBV6-2 or TRBV6-3 and TRBJ2-2; weak D call: TRBD2 (6 bases). Trimming shortened V by 2 bases and J by 3 bases, and 13 bases separated the two germline ends. This CDR3 has 16 amino acids. Germline V gene data show CDR1 as MNHEY and CDR2 as SVGEGT. The CDR3 DNA reads as TGTGCCAGCAGTTACCCCGGGAGTGGGGACACCGGGGAGCTGTTTTTT. Its protein is CASSYPGSGDTGELFF.

Worth noting for this clonotype: A read error is likely, as this CDR3 ends without the conserved phenylalanine or tryptophan. This chain links TRBV10-3 with TRBJ2-5; 8 bases fit TRBD2. The germline V gene has CDR1 ENHRY and CDR2 SYGVKD. The V segment lost 5 bases and the J segment 3 bases; nucleotides outside the gene matches: 8. The CDR3 covers 15 residues. DNA of the CDR3: TGTGCCATCAGTCCCCGGCTAGCGGGCAAAGAGACCCAGTACGTC. It is translated as CAISPRLAGKETQYV.

This clonotype was recorded once. The chain recombines TRBV19 with TRBJ2-1; unclear D gene. Looked up from germline, CDR1 is LNHDA and CDR2 is SQIVND (reference sequence). The CDR3 runs 12 residues. V was shortened by 4 bases and J by 14 bases, with 15 bases between the two germline ends. CDR3 loop: CASSTLGYYKFF. The DNA of the CDR3 is TGTGCCAGTAGTACCTTGGGCTATTACAAGTTCTTC.

This clonotype showed up just a few times. This rearrangement joins TRBV12-3 or TRBV12-4 to TRBJ1-5; D remains unclear. The CDR3 sequence is 15 residues long. V was trimmed by 2 bases and J by 5 bases, leaving 13 bases between them. CDR3 in amino acids: CASSLLREGDQPQHF. The CDR3 nucleotides read TGTGCCAGCAGTTTATTAAGGGAAGGAGATCAGCCCCAGCATTTT.

This clonotype has a handful of counts. J is TRBJ1-2 and V is TRBV12-3 or TRBV12-4; D is possibly TRBD1 (6 bases). This CDR3 spans 16 amino acids. Trimming removed 3 bases from V and 5 bases from J, with 19 bases in between. The CDR3: CASSLGRRRGAYGYTF. The CDR3 DNA sequence: TGTGCCAGCAGTTTGGGACGTCGGCGGGGGGCTTATGGCTACACCTTC.